These 30 T cell receptor beta chains share one sample of origin, sequenced in a study of T cell responses to AZD1222 COVID-19 vaccine. TCRdb's table, derived via immunoSEQ multiplex PCR, lists solely in-frame clones and lacks some. The profile shows roughly 150,000 clones, approximately 89% of them singletons. The source material was peripheral blood, sampled on day 0 of AZD1222 vaccination. The receptors originated from an adult in good health.

The rearrangement uses TRBV5-1 and TRBJ2-3; D ambiguous. V lost 5 bases, J lost 2 bases, and 9 bases lay in between. This CDR3 spans 13 amino acids. Germline V gene sequence: CDR1 SGHRS, CDR2 YFSETQ. CDR3 loop: CASRTAYTDTQYF. CDR3 sequence (DNA): TGCGCCAGCAGAACGGCGTACACAGATACGCAGTATTTT.

CDR3 DNA sequence: TGTGCCAGCAGCTACCTGAGGGGTTACAATGAGCAGTTCTTC. As protein: CASSYLRGYNEQFF. The chain joins TRBV11-2 to TRBJ2-1; tentatively, D is TRBD1 or TRBD2 (5 bases each). This CDR3 region has 14 residues. The V and J ends lost 4 bases and 4 bases respectively, with 11 bases between them. Germline V gene data show CDR1 as SGHAT and CDR2 as FQNNGV.

CDR3 region: CAIKGAGELFF. CDR3 in DNA: TGTGCCATCAAAGGGGCCGGGGAGCTGTTTTTT. J is TRBJ2-2 and V is TRBV10-3, with D tentatively TRBD1 (5 bases). CDR1 and CDR2 from the germline V gene are ENHRY and SYGVKD. The CDR3 sequence is 11 residues long. V shed 7 bases and J shed 6 bases, with 6 bases lying between them.

The chain has TRBV7-3 and TRBJ2-1; TRBD2 is a possible D gene (5 bases). Trimming left V 0 bases short and J 9 bases short, with 6 bases between. The length of the CDR3 is 12 residues. Per germline, CDR1 SGHTA and CDR2 FQGTGA. In nucleotides, the CDR3 is TGTGCCAGCAGCTTAACGGGAGCTGAGCAGTTCTTC. The encoded protein is CASSLTGAEQFF. The full variable domain, completed using reference TRBV7-3 and TRBJ2-1, is GAGVSQTPSNKVTEKGKYVELRCDPISGHTALYWYRQSLGQGPEFLIYFQGTGAADDSGLPNDRFFAVRPEGSVSTLKIQRTERGDSAVYLCASSLTGAEQFFGPGTRLTVL.

This chain uses TRBV24-1 with TRBJ1-2; 8 bases map to TRBD1. The length of the CDR3 is 14 residues. V was pared by 7 bases and J by 8 bases, with 11 bases of the junction left unmatched. The V gene's germline CDR1 is KGHDR and CDR2 SFDVKD. The CDR3 region has the DNA TGTGCCACCAGGCCCGGTCAGGGGGCCGGCGGCTACACCTTC. Protein sequence: CATRPGQGAGGYTF.

The chain combines TRBV20-1 with TRBJ1-5; D unresolved. The CDR3 consists of 11 residues. Germline CDR1 DFQATT, CDR2 SNEGSKA (reference sequence). V lost 0 bases and J lost 7, with 4 bases in between. The CDR3, as DNA: TGCAGTGCTAGAGATGGCCAGCCCCAGCATTTT. It specifies CSARDGQPQHF.

Written as DNA, the CDR3 is TGTGCCAGCAGTAGACTCCCGGAGACCCAGTACTTC. This codes for CASSRLPETQYF. The chain combines TRBV12-3 or TRBV12-4 with TRBJ2-5, with D unresolved. This CDR3 spans 12 amino acids. Deletions cut 5 bases from V and 5 bases from J, with 9 bases between.

V is TRBV28 and J is TRBJ2-1; a possible D gene is TRBD2 (6 bases). The germline gives CDR1 MDHEN, CDR2 SYDVKM. The V gene lost 7 bases and the J gene lost 0 bases, with 16 bases spanning the gap. The CDR3 is 16 residues long. The CDR3 is CASIPRGVSSYNEQFF. CDR3 coding DNA: TGTGCCAGCATCCCTCGCGGGGTGAGCTCCTACAATGAGCAGTTCTTC.

The chain employs TRBV10-1 and TRBJ2-7; no firm D call. The CDR3 is made up of 13 amino acids. Germline V CDR1 and CDR2: WNHNN, SYGVQD (reference sequence). Trimming pared 2 bases from V and 5 bases from J, leaving 10 bases between. CDR3 region: CASSERVADEQYF. Here the CDR3 DNA reads TGCGCCAGCAGTGAGAGAGTCGCCGACGAGCAGTACTTC.

This clone appeared a single time. DNA for the CDR3: TGTGCCAGCTCGAGACAGGGGGCAAATGAGCAGTTCTTC. The encoded protein is CASSRQGANEQFF. The rearrangement links TRBV18 to TRBJ2-1; 10 positions agree with TRBD1. J gave up 7 bases and V 6 bases, and 3 bases lay outside the gene matches. This CDR3 has 13 amino acids. Germline CDR1 is KGHSH and CDR2 is LQKENI.

This clone occurred once. DNA of the CDR3: TGTGCCAGTAGACTAGTTGCTACAGATACGCAGTATTTT. This codes for CASRLVATDTQYF. The chain combines TRBV19 with TRBJ2-3; perhaps TRBD2 as D (5 bases). Germline-derived CDR1 and CDR2 are LNHDA and SQIVND (reference sequence). The CDR3 runs to 13 residues. The germline V and J ends were trimmed by 6 bases and 3 bases, with 10 bases remaining between them.

This clone was observed once. The chain has TRBV15 and TRBJ2-3, with 9 bases identical to TRBD2. CDR3 length equals 16 residues. Unmatched junction bases numbered 6, after V lost 2 bases and J lost 3 bases. Germline CDR1 and CDR2: LNHNV and YYDKDF (reference sequence). The CDR3 DNA sequence: TGTGCCACCAGCAGAATAACTAGCGGGCCTACAGATACGCAGTATTTT. Encoded protein: CATSRITSGPTDTQYF.

V and J are TRBV14 and TRBJ1-4; weak D call: TRBD1 (6 bases). The germline V gene encodes CDR1 SGHDN and CDR2 FVKESK. Trimming cost V 5 bases and J 4 bases, with 14 bases left between them. The CDR3 is 15 amino acids. The CDR3 DNA reads TGTGCCAGCAGCTCCCGGACAGTACTTAATGAAAAACTGTTTTTT. Encoded protein: CASSSRTVLNEKLFF.

The J gene is TRBJ1-3, the V gene TRBV3-1 (or the pseudogene TRBV3-2); D is unclear. Germline V CDR1 and CDR2: LGHDT, YNNKEL (reference sequence). Deletions cut 6 bases from V and 11 bases from J, with 17 bases between. CDR3 length equals 13 residues. The CDR3 loop reads CASSRRGSSPIYF. For the CDR3, the DNA is TGTGCCAGCAGTCGGAGAGGCAGTAGCCCCATATATTTT.

This clone was counted once. The chain uses TRBV10-1 and TRBJ1-1, with D unclear. The CDR3 covers 13 residues. Trimming cost V 0 bases and J 6 bases, with 8 bases left between them. From germline, CDR1 is WNHNN and CDR2 SYGVQD (reference sequence). The CDR3 reads CASSESVRAEAFF. CDR3 DNA: TGCGCCAGCAGTGAGTCGGTCCGGGCTGAAGCTTTCTTT.

This sequence joins TRBV7-6 and TRBJ1-1, with 11 bases identical to TRBD1. The CDR3 covers 17 residues. V lost 4 bases and J lost 5; bases outside the gene matches: 12. Germline loops: CDR1 SGHVS, CDR2 FNYEAQ. The DNA of the CDR3 is TGTGCCAGCAGCTCGAGGCGGGACAGGGGGTTTAGGACTGAAGCTTTCTTT. Protein product: CASSSRRDRGFRTEAFF.

Worth noting for this clone: One end of the junction is discordant with germline, which a read error may explain. The V and J genes are TRBV27 and TRBJ2-6, with 10 bases that match TRBD1. Germline lookup yields CDR1 MNHEY and CDR2 SMNVEV (reference sequence). This CDR3 is built from 18 residues. The CDR3 sequence is CASSISGTGAGGANVLTF. In nucleotides, the CDR3 is TGTGCCAGCAGTATATCCGGGACAGGGGCAGGTGGGGCCAACGTCCTGACTTTC.

The chain employs TRBV7-9 and TRBJ2-7; TRBD1 or TRBD2 may be the D gene (5 bases each). This CDR3 is 15 amino acids long. From germline, CDR1 is SEHNR and CDR2 FQNEAQ (reference sequence). The V end was cut by 1 base, the J end by 6 bases, with 16 bases between. CDR3 in DNA: TGTGCCAGCAGCTTAGGGGACCCCGGCGTAGGCGAGCAGTACTTC. Residues: CASSLGDPGVGEQYF. The whole variable domain, remainder taken from reference TRBV7-9 and TRBJ2-7, is DTGVSQNPRHKITKRGQNVTFRCDPISEHNRLYWYRQTLGQGPEFLTYFQNEAQLEKSRLLSDRFSAERPKGSFSTLEIQRTEQGDSAMYLCASSLGDPGVGEQYFGPGTRLTVT.

As DNA, the CDR3 is TGTGCCAGCAGCCCCACCGGAACAGGTGGTAGGTTACTGTACTTC. It specifies CASSPTGTGGRLLYF. The chain links TRBV7-8 to TRBJ2-7; D perhaps matches TRBD1 (5 bases). Germline V gene sequence: CDR1 SGHVS, CDR2 FQNEAQ. This CDR3 comprises 15 residues. V lost 5 bases and J 12 bases, leaving 26 bases between the germline ends.

This chain connects TRBV5-1 to TRBJ2-7; D may be TRBD1 (6 bases). Trimming removed 3 bases from V and 8 bases from J, with 18 bases in between. This CDR3 is built from 14 residues. Germline V gene data show CDR1 as SGHRS and CDR2 as YFSETQ. The CDR3 is CASSSPLQGVKQYF. CDR3 in DNA: TGCGCCAGCAGCTCGCCCCTACAGGGTGTCAAGCAGTACTTC.

The rearrangement uses TRBV6-5 and TRBJ2-7; TRBD1 matches at 9 bases. The CDR3 has 13 amino acids. V was clipped by 2 bases and J by 6 bases; unmatched bases: 2. Germline CDR1 is MNHEY and CDR2 is SVGAGI. This CDR3 is CASSYRDRVEQYF. The CDR3 DNA reads as TGTGCCAGCAGTTACCGGGACAGGGTCGAGCAGTACTTC.

This clone was observed a handful of times. The chain uses TRBV7-9 and TRBJ2-1; maybe TRBD2 (6 bases). Germline CDR1 and CDR2: SEHNR and FQNEAQ (reference sequence). The CDR3 runs 16 residues. Trimming took 5 bases from V and 0 from J, leaving 14 bases between them. CDR3: CASSPRGTPSYNEQFF. The CDR3 DNA sequence: TGTGCCAGCAGCCCTAGAGGGACTCCCTCCTACAATGAGCAGTTCTTC.

The gene calls are TRBV7-2 and TRBJ2-1; 8 bases fit TRBD2. The CDR3 runs to 15 residues. Per the germline V gene, CDR1 is SGHTA and CDR2 is FQGNSA. V gave up 4 bases and J gave up 7 bases; unmatched junction bases: 9. This CDR3 reads CASSSRTSRQNEQFF. CDR3 DNA: TGTGCCAGCAGCTCCCGGACTAGCCGTCAAAATGAGCAGTTCTTC.

This sequence joins TRBV2 and TRBJ1-4; D may be TRBD1 (6 bases). The ends were cut back, 2 bases at V and 11 bases at J, with 15 bases in the middle. The CDR3 loop spans 14 amino acids. Germline assignment: CDR1 SNHLY and CDR2 FYNNEI. CDR3 sequence (DNA): TGTGCCAGCAGTGAACTCGTCAGAAGGGGGAAACTGTTTTTT. This sequence encodes CASSELVRRGKLFF.

The rearrangement links TRBV6-5 to TRBJ2-7; tentatively, D is TRBD1 (6 bases). The CDR3 is made up of 14 amino acids. CDR1 is MNHEY, CDR2 SVGAGI, per germline. Trimming removed 2 bases at V and 7 bases at J, with 15 bases between. CDR3 DNA: TGTGCCAGCAGTTACGGCAGGGGTCGGTATGAGCAGTACTTC. It codes for CASSYGRGRYEQYF.

The chain joins TRBV4-1 to TRBJ2-5; D possibly matches TRBD1 or TRBD2 (6 bases each). Per the germline V gene, CDR1 is MGHRA and CDR2 is YSYEKL. The CDR3 covers 18 residues. Trimming pared 0 bases from V and 7 bases from J, leaving 24 bases between. Written as DNA, the CDR3 is TGCGCCAGCAGCCAAGATCTCAGGGTGGGGGGCATAGGGTGGACCCAGTACTTC. It specifies CASSQDLRVGGIGWTQYF.

This sequence joins TRBV28 and TRBJ2-1; 7 bases are a match to TRBD2. The junction had 4 bases not matched to a gene; V was cut back by 4 bases and J by 4 bases. Germline V lookup: CDR1 MDHEN, CDR2 SYDVKM. This CDR3 is 14 amino acids long. Written as DNA, the CDR3 is TGTGCCAGCAGTTCACTAGCGAAGTACAATGAGCAGTTCTTC. As protein: CASSSLAKYNEQFF. Drawing the rest from reference TRBV28 and TRBJ2-1, the complete variable domain is DVKVTQSSRYLVKRTGEKVFLECVQDMDHENMFWYRQDPGLGLRLIYFSYDVKMKEKGDIPEGYSVSREKKERFSLILESASTNQTSMYLCASSSLAKYNEQFFGPGTRLTVL.

The chain is built from TRBV19 and TRBJ1-2; D is perhaps TRBD1 (6 bases). The CDR3 has 15 residues. V was pared by 3 bases and J by 4 bases, with 15 bases between. The germline gives CDR1 LNHDA, CDR2 SQIVND (reference sequence). The DNA of the CDR3 is TGTGCCAGTAGTATCCGGGCCATGGGGGCCTATGGCTACACCTTC. Its protein is CASSIRAMGAYGYTF.

V usage is TRBV7-9 and J usage is TRBJ2-1, with TRBD2 as a possible D gene (5 bases). The CDR3 covers 12 residues. Trimming shortened V by 1 base and J by 10 bases, and 8 bases separated the two germline ends. Germline V gene sequence: CDR1 SEHNR, CDR2 FQNEAQ (reference sequence). The chain's CDR3 is CASSLGTGEQFF. The CDR3 DNA is TGTGCCAGCAGCTTAGGGACGGGGGAGCAGTTCTTC. Combining the CDR3 with reference TRBV7-9 and TRBJ2-1 gives the whole variable domain DTGVSQNPRHKITKRGQNVTFRCDPISEHNRLYWYRQTLGQGPEFLTYFQNEAQLEKSRLLSDRFSAERPKGSFSTLEIQRTEQGDSAMYLCASSLGTGEQFFGPGTRLTVL.

The V gene is TRBV11-2, the J gene TRBJ1-3, with 9 bases that match TRBD1. The CDR3 totals 15 residues. V dropped 4 bases and J dropped 0; count of bases not matched to a gene: 1. The V gene's germline CDR1 is SGHAT and CDR2 FQNNGV. Written as DNA, the CDR3 is TGTGCCAGCAGCTGGACAGGGGCCTCTGGAAACACCATATATTTT. Translating it yields CASSWTGASGNTIYF.